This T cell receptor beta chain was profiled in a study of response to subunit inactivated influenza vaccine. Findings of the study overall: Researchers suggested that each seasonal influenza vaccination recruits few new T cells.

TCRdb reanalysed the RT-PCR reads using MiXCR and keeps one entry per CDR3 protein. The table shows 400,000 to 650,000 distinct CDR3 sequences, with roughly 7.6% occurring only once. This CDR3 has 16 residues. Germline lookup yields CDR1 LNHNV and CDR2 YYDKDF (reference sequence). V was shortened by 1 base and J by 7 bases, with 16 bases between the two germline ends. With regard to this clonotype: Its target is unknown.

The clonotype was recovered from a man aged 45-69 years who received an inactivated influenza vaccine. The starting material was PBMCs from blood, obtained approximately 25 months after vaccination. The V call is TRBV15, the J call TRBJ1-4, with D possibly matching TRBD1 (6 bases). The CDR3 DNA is TGTGCCACCAGCAGAGCCTTAGGGGGGATGGGTGAAAAACTGTTTTTT. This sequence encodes CATSRALGGMGEKLFF.